A few counts support the clone carrying this T cell receptor (beta chain). Antigen specificity is unknown. This sample was included in a study of early T cells in non-severe SARS-CoV-2 infection. Looking at the study overall: Sequenced material consisted of bulk RNA (from unsorted whole blood), and chains were unpaired. Whole-study results and caveats: VDJdb matching favored anti-spike CD8 responses, missing private and CD4 specificities.

Unique molecular identifiers were affixed to single, distinct cDNA molecules. TCRdb re-analysed the 5' RACE reads in MiXCR, keeping a single row per CDR3 protein. The data contain about 64,000 distinct CDR3 sequences, approximately 10% of them singletons. V lost 3 bases and J lost 6; bases outside the gene matches: 4. The CDR3 is 14 residues long. Germline CDR1 is DFQATT and CDR2 is SNEGSKA (reference sequence). The receptor was isolated from an adult who was a healthcare worker with PCR-confirmed SARS-CoV-2 infection or an uninfected control (not recorded which). The V call is TRBV20-1, the J call TRBJ2-1, with TRBD1 matching 11 bases. The input for sequencing was whole blood, taken at baseline. In DNA, the CDR3 is TGCAGTGCTAGCAAGGGGACAGGGGGCAATGAGCAGTTCTTC. Its protein is CSASKGTGGNEQFF.